This T cell receptor (beta chain) was obtained from a study of T cell responses to AZD1222 COVID-19 vaccine. Regarding this clone: Its antigen is still unknown.

Overall study findings and caveats: A reported finding is that nearly half of spike-specific TCRs target unmutated variant regions. Possibly, clonal diversity was underestimated; donors were largely white British and included more females. Repertoires were obtained solely post-peak T cell response. Increases in Spike-specific TCR breadth and depth were seen after two AZD1222 doses.

Trimming took off 6 bases at V and 5 bases at J, with 17 bases between the two ends. Germline loops: CDR1 SNHLY, CDR2 FYNNEI. The CDR3 spans 14 residues. Profiling relied on immunoSEQ multiplex PCR, and the TCRdb table lists in-frame clones only, not all of them. This sample has some 200,000 clones, with approximately 91% found just once. Here the sequenced sample was peripheral blood, taken on day 0 of AZD1222 vaccination. The chain joins TRBV2 to TRBJ2-7; D assignment may be TRBD1 or TRBD2 (6 bases each). The sequence was obtained from an adult in good health. The CDR3 nucleotides read TGTGCCAGCAGGAGGGGGGTGTATTCGGACGAGCAGTACTTC. Encoded protein: CASRRGVYSDEQYF.